Sequencing of this T cell receptor (beta chain) was carried out in a study of vaccination and CD4 T cells after COVID-19. Study as a whole: The cells were exposed to overlapping spike peptides originating from SARS-CoV-2, HCoV-NL63, HCoV-OC43 and HCoV-229E for stimulation. Broader study findings: Researchers report that a median approximately 90% of reactive clones in convalescent patients surfaced only post-vaccination.

Cultured CD4+ T-cell DNA underwent Oncomine TCR Beta short-read sequencing. TCRdb independently ran MiXCR on the PCR reads; one entry per CDR3 protein. The sample lists 12,000 or so distinct CDR3 sequences; around three fifths were seen once. The treatment is: approximately nine-day PBMC culture with coronavirus spike peptide pools or control peptides (ViraFEST assay). Expansion of antigen-specific T cells with peptide pools by ViraFEST preceded sequencing of TCRs. The cultures had half their medium swapped for fresh IL-2 medium on days 3 and 7. V dropped 4 bases and J dropped 4; count of bases not matched to a gene: 6. Germline CDR1 SGHNT, CDR2 YYREEE (reference sequence). CDR3 size: 15 residues. With regard to this clonotype: Its antigen is still unknown.

The specimen sequenced was CD4+ T cells from blood, cultured in vitro. The sequence was collected from a human donor who had recovered from COVID-19. The J gene is TRBJ2-5, the V gene TRBV5-4; 11 nucleotides align to TRBD1. CDR3 residues: CASSLPGTGGETQYF. CDR3 DNA: TGTGCCAGCAGCCTACCCGGGACAGGGGGAGAGACCCAGTACTTC.